The 11 T cell receptor beta chains reported below all come from one sample, sequenced in a study of T-cell reconstitution after alpha-beta-depleted transplantation in children listed by TCRdb under 2016. Library creation used PCR. Sequenced on an Illumina HiSeq 2500. Molecular barcoding was employed in the preparation of TCR libraries, with unique molecular identifiers being used to normalize TCRbeta repertoire quantification. TCRdb handled the public reads itself, with Q25 trimming in fastp and clone calling in MiXCR, and kept productive beta chains. Each entry is one CDR3 protein sequence, shown with its most common DNA and genes. This sample lists 55,000 to 85,000 distinct CDR3 sequences; approximately 10% were detected once. Roughly 13% of the sample comes from the top ten. The sample's treatment or condition label is to be understood as: allogeneic hematopoietic cell transplantation with graft depleted of TCRalphabeta T cells and CD19 B cells.

The sequencing used PBMCs, collected before TCRalphabeta/CD19-depleted stem cell transplant. The receptors here all came from a boy aged 10-17 years with acute myeloid leukemia, due to receive a stem cell transplant.

Ten or more counts support this clonotype. The CDR3 reads CASSTLGQGDYGYTF. In DNA, the CDR3 is TGTGCCAGCAGTACCCTCGGACAGGGGGACTATGGCTACACCTTC. This chain links TRBV27 with TRBJ1-2; TRBD1 agrees at 10 bases. This CDR3 comprises 15 residues. Germline trimming cut 5 bases from V and 3 bases from J; bases unmatched to any gene: 6. In germline, CDR1 is MNHEY, CDR2 SMNVEV (reference sequence).

A few counts support this clonotype. V usage is TRBV12-3 or TRBV12-4 and J usage is TRBJ2-7; D remains unclear. The CDR3 is 15 residues long. Trimming cost V 2 bases and J 1 base, with 12 bases left between them. This chain's CDR3 is CASSLRMGLSYEQYF. CDR3 nucleotides: TGTGCCAGCAGTTTAAGGATGGGCCTGTCCTACGAGCAGTACTTC.

There are many counts of this clonotype. The chain joins TRBV6-2 or TRBV6-3 to TRBJ2-5, with 7 bases lining up with TRBD2. V trimming: 6 bases; J trimming: 3 bases; junction bases outside the gene matches: 16. CDR3 size: 17 residues. Germline V gives CDR1 MNHEY, CDR2 SVGEGT. CDR3 nucleotides: TGTGCCAGCAGCCGGAAGACGACTAGCACTCGTAAAGAGACCCAGTACTTC. This encodes CASSRKTTSTRKETQYF.

This clonotype was recorded at least ten times. V is TRBV7-9 and J is TRBJ1-3, with D hard to call. The germline V and J ends were trimmed by 3 bases and 8 bases, with 11 bases remaining between them. Germline CDR1 SEHNR, CDR2 FQNEAQ (reference sequence). This CDR3 comprises 13 residues. The CDR3 nucleotides read TGTGCCAGCAGCTTCGACAACCGTTACACCATATATTTT. It translates to CASSFDNRYTIYF.

This clonotype was observed at least ten times. V usage is TRBV29-1 and J usage is TRBJ1-2; 7 bases match TRBD1. Unmatched junction bases numbered 3, after V lost 4 bases and J lost 10 bases. From germline, CDR1 is SQVTM and CDR2 ANQGSEA. The CDR3 has 10 residues. The CDR3 spells CSVGDSAYTF. The CDR3 DNA reads as TGCAGCGTTGGGGACAGTGCCTACACCTTC.

This clonotype has a count of ten or more. The V call is TRBV10-3, the J call TRBJ2-1; D not resolved. With 7 bases removed from V and 4 bases from J, the gap between germline ends came to 5 bases. CDR3 length: 11 amino acids. Germline V lookup: CDR1 ENHRY, CDR2 SYGVKD. The CDR3 loop is CAITGYNEQFF. The CDR3 DNA follows: TGTGCCATCACCGGATACAATGAGCAGTTCTTC.

The rearrangement uses TRBV25-1 and TRBJ2-7; 16 nucleotides align to TRBD2. The J segment lost 7 bases and the V segment lost 3 bases, leaving 9 bases of the junction unmatched. Germline V lookup: CDR1 MGHDK, CDR2 SYGVNS. This CDR3 is 17 amino acids long. The CDR3 here is CASSEGLAGGPRLEQYF. The CDR3 region has the DNA TGTGCCAGCAGTGAGGGACTAGCGGGAGGGCCGAGGTTGGAGCAGTACTTC.

The table lists this clonotype with many counts. The V call is TRBV5-1, the J call TRBJ1-2, with a possible D match to TRBD1 (6 bases). CDR1 and CDR2 from the germline V gene are SGHRS and YFSETQ. Trimming removed 0 bases at V and 4 bases at J, with 16 bases between. The CDR3 extends over 16 amino acids. CDR3 residues: CASSLDGRGDTYGYTF. The CDR3 region has the DNA TGCGCCAGCAGCTTGGATGGCAGGGGCGATACCTATGGCTACACCTTC. The variable domain in full, with the rest retrieved from reference TRBV5-1 and TRBJ1-2, is KAGVTQTPRYLIKTRGQQVTLSCSPISGHRSVSWYQQTPGQGLQFLFEYFSETQRNKGNFPGRFSGRQFSNSRSEMNVSTLELGDSALYLCASSLDGRGDTYGYTFGSGTRLTVV.

This clonotype was recorded once. A read error is possible here, since a much larger clone lies one base away. The rearrangement links TRBV12-3 or TRBV12-4 to TRBJ2-2, with a possible D match to TRBD2 (5 bases). The CDR3 is 13 residues long. The CDR3 loop is CASSFQSTGERFF. CDR3 bases: TGTGCCAGCAGTTTTCAGAGCACCGGGGAGCGGTTTTTT.

This clonotype was counted many times. V usage is TRBV4-2 and J usage is TRBJ1-6, with 9 bases fitting TRBD1. The CDR3 is 15 amino acids. V lost 1 base, J lost 10 bases, and 5 bases stayed unmatched. Germline V gives CDR1 LGHNA, CDR2 YNFKEQ. DNA for the CDR3: TGTGCCAGCAGCCAAGTGGACAGGGGTGACTCACCCCTCCACTTT. Encoded protein: CASSQVDRGDSPLHF.

Ten or more counts support this clonotype. This chain uses TRBV5-5 with TRBJ2-2; D is uncertain. V shed 0 bases and J shed 1 base, with 7 bases lying between them. Per the germline V gene, CDR1 is SGHKS and CDR2 is YYEKEE (reference sequence). This CDR3 is 15 amino acids long. CDR3 residues: CASSLVTLNTGELFF. Here the CDR3 DNA reads TGTGCCAGCAGCTTGGTTACTCTGAACACCGGGGAGCTGTTTTTT. Based on the CDR3 plus reference TRBV5-5 and TRBJ2-2, the full variable domain is DAGVTQSPTHLIKTRGQQVTLRCSPISGHKSVSWYQQVLGQGPQFIFQYYEKEERGRGNFPDRFSARQFPNYSSELNVNALLLGDSALYLCASSLVTLNTGELFFGEGSRLTVL.